This TCR beta chain came from a study of shared clonotypes between healthy human individuals (dated by TCRdb to about 2020). Turning to the overall study: The cohort included three men and a couple of women between 18 and 49 years of age. To estimate repertoire size and how much clonotype sharing occurs between individuals, the study deeply sequenced the blood TCR repertoires of five healthy adults. Each donor's leukapheresis produced roughly between about 0.9 and 9.5 billion PBMCs. For each donor, three plates each were used for CD4 naive and CD4 memory, two plates were used for CD8 naive, and one plate was used for CD8 memory. Different laboratories and diverse techniques were used to prepare libraries and sequence TCR repertoires, to increase sequencing depth and limit assay-specific biases. What the research found in general, with its limitations: Approximately 4.8% of naive CD4, 3.5% of naive CD8, about 2.5% of memory CD4, and 0.4% of memory CD8 clonotypes were shared across a few donors. Naive subsets generally had larger estimated clonotype richness than memory subsets. Because the study included only a small number of donors, the genetic and exposure-history diversity represented was limited. Rarefaction of sorted-subset datasets indicated incomplete sequencing despite the large sequencing depth. Sampling was restricted to blood, and TCR repertoires in tissues likely differ from the TCR repertoires found in blood. Based on pairwise subsampling, the degree of clonotype sharing among donors was expected to be affected by sequencing depth. Clonotypes shared by all four sorted-subset donors showed higher generation probabilities than non-shared clonotypes.

CDR1 KGHSH and CDR2 LQKENI are derived from the germline V gene. V is clipped by 3 bases and J by 0 bases, and the sequence between their germline boundaries is 5 bases long. Including cysteine and phenylalanine, the CDR3 has 13 amino acids. Of the read, only the CDR3 DNA is kept; its 39 bases are in frame from base 1. As to this clone: Its antigen is still unknown. Qualities for individual bases were not recorded, and no much larger clone is one base off. The same CDR3 is also encoded by other DNA sequences in this sample.

Using the deep immunoSEQ assay, TCR CDR3 regions were amplified from genomic DNA by multiplex PCR. Extracted genomic DNA from each cell subset was distributed evenly across all wells of several immunoSEQ 96-well plates, and each plate was treated as a replicate. Each replicate PCR for sorted subsets received about 0.2 ug genomic DNA, equal to about 30,000 T cell genomes. Purified libraries were measured with a Qubit 3.0 fluorometer, size-checked on a Bioanalyzer 2100, and measured again with the KAPA Library Quantification kit. Each immunoSEQ 96-well plate was sequenced on its own single-read 150-cycle Illumina NextSeq 550 flow cell. For the original study's pipeline: Because only junctional sequences without quality scores were contained in the immunoSEQ output, filtering matching that applied to full-length reads could not be performed. To assign V/J genes and CDR3, sequences were annotated using PyIR, a Python wrapper for IgBLAST v1.9, with IMGT germline references. Any read was removed if the V/J assignment was weak (E-value above 1e-6), the CDR3 was missing, or the read contained stop codons, out-of-frame junctions, or ambiguous translated residues. V3J clonotypes were defined by identical inferred V gene, J gene, and CDR3 amino acid sequence. The percentage overlap between two repertoires was calculated by dividing the number of shared unique clonotypes by the size of the smaller repertoire. Repertoire richness was assessed with RTK rarefaction, the Chao1 estimator, and Recon v2.1 estimates of unobserved clonotypes. Generation probabilities for all TCRbeta clonotypes obtained by the gDNA method from four donors were computed using OLGA. This is the immuneACCESS table as TCRdb keeps it, with only in-frame sequences that have V and J called. A part of the clones is gone; compared with another copy, unresolved V genes explain less than half, and the rest is unexplained. From that table come the V and J calls and clone size; the DNA was used to work out D and trimming. Present in this sample are 2 million to 2.5 million clones, 85% to 95% of which were seen just once. Approximately 0.4% of the sample comes from the top ten.

Healthy HIV-negative adults with no recently reported acute infections or vaccinations were included as donors. Every donor was a Caucasian adult residing in Nashville, Tennessee, USA. Magnetic negative selection was used to enrich CD4+ T cells, after which naive cells were positively selected on CD45RA and the negative fraction became the memory subset. Blood was obtained by leukapheresis, after which PBMCs were separated by Ficoll-Histopaque density gradient centrifugation and cryopreserved in liquid nitrogen vapor phase. Analytical flow cytometry was used to check the purity and quantity of every magnetically sorted T cell population. Genomic DNA was isolated from every sorted fraction and measured by UV absorbance on a Nanodrop 2000c.

The sample comprised naive CD4+ T cells from PBMCs. The cell subset or site label of this sample denotes: CD45RA+ positively selected. Recombination joined TRBV18 with TRBJ1-1; the D gene assignment is ambiguous. This sequence was found in a man aged 18-30 years in good health. Some clones in this sample may be carry-over from other donors' samples. Here the CDR3 is given as CASSPLMNTEAFF. Here is the DNA: TGTGCCAGCTCACCTCTGATGAACACTGAAGCTTTCTTT.